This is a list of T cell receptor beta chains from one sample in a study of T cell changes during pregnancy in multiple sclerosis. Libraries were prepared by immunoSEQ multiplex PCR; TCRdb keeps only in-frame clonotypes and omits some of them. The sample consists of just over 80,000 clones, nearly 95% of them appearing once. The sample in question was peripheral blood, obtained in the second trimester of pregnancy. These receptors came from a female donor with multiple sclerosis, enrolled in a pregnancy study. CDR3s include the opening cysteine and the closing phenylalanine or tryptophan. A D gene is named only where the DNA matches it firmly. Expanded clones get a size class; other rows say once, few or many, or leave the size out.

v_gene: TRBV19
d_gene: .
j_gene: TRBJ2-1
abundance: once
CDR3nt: TGTGCCAGTAATTGGGGGAGGTCCTACAATGAGCAGTTCTTC
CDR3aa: CASNWGRSYNEQFF

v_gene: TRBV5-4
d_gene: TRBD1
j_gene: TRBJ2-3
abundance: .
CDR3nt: TGTGCCAGCAGCCCGGGACAGGGGAGGACAGATACGCAGTATTTT
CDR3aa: CASSPGQGRTDTQYF

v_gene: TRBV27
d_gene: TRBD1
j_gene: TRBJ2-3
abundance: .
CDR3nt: TGTGCCAGCAGGGACAGGGGTTTTTCTAGCACAGATACGCAGTATTTT
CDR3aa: CASRDRGFSSTDTQYF

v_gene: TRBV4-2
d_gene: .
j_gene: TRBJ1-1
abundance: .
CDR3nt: TGTGCCAGCAGCCAAGATCGTACAGGGCGGGCTGAAGCTTTCTTT
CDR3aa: CASSQDRTGRAEAFF

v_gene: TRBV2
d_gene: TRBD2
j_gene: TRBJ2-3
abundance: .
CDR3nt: TGTGCCAGCAGGGGGTTGGGCGGGAGGGCAGATACGCAGTATTTT
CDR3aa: CASRGLGGRADTQYF

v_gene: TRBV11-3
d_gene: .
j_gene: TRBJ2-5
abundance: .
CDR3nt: TGTGCCAGCAGCGGGCAGGGAGGTGGAGAGACCCAGTACTTC
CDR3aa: CASSGQGGGETQYF

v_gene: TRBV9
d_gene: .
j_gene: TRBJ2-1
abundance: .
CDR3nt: TGTGCCAGCAGCGTAGTTAGCGGAAACAATGAGCAGTTCTTC
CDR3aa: CASSVVSGNNEQFF

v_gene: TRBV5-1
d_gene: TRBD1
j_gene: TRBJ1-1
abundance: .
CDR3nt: TGCGCCAGCAGCTTCATCCGGGACAGCGAAGCTTTCTTT
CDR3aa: CASSFIRDSEAFF

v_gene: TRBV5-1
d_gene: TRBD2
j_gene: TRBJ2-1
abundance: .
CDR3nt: TGCGCCAGCAGCTCATCCCCGGGACTAGATTACAATGAGCAGTTCTTC
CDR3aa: CASSSSPGLDYNEQFF

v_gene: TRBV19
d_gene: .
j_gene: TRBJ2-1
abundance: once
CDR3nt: TGTGCCAGTACTGCCCTACCGGGAGAGGGGAGGCAGTTCTTC
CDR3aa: CASTALPGEGRQFF

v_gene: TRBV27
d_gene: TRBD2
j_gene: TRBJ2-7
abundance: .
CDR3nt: TGTGCCAGCAGTGTAGCGGGAGGGTCCTACGAGCAGTACTTC
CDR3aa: CASSVAGGSYEQYF

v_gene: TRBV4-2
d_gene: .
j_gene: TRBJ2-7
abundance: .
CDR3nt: TGTGCCAGCAGCCACCCAGAAGCAGGGTACGAGCAGTACTTC
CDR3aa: CASSHPEAGYEQYF

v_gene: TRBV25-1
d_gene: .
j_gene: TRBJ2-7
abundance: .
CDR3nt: TGTGCCAGCAGGCCCCACGGGAGCAGGGAGGACGAGCAGTACTTC
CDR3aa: CASRPHGSREDEQYF

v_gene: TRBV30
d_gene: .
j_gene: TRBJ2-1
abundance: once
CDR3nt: TGTGCCTGGAGTGTACAGCTATATGAGCAGTTCTTC
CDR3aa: CAWSVQLYEQFF

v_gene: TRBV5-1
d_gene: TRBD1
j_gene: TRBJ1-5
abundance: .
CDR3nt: TGCGCCAGCGCTACAGGGGTGGGTCAGCCCCAGCATTTT
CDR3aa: CASATGVGQPQHF

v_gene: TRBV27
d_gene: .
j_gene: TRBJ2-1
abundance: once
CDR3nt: TGTGCCAGCAGGAAGCAGGGAAACAATGAGCAGTTCTTC
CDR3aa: CASRKQGNNEQFF

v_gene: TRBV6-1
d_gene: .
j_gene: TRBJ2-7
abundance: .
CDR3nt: TGTGCCAGCAGTGCGGGAGAGACCTACGAGCAGTACTTC
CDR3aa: CASSAGETYEQYF

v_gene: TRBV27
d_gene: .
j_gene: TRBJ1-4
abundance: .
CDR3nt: TGTGCCAGCAGTTTGGGGGGGGTTAGAACTAATGAAAAACTGTTTTTT
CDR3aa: CASSLGGVRTNEKLFF

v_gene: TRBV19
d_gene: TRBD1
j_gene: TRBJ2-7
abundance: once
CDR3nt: TGTGCCAGTAGTATTGGTGGACAGGGGGCCTACGAGCAGTACTTC
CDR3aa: CASSIGGQGAYEQYF

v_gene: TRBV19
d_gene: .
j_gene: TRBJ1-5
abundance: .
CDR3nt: TGTGCCAGTAGTACTATTAAGCCTAGCAATCAGCCCCAGCATTTT
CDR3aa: CASSTIKPSNQPQHF

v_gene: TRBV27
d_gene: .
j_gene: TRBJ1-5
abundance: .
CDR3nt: TGTGCCAGCAGCCGCGGACAGTCCAACCAGCCCCAGCATTTT
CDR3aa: CASSRGQSNQPQHF

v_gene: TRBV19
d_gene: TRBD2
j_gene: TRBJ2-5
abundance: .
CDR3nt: TGTGCCAGTGGAGCGGGAGTGAGGGAGACCCAGTACTTC
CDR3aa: CASGAGVRETQYF